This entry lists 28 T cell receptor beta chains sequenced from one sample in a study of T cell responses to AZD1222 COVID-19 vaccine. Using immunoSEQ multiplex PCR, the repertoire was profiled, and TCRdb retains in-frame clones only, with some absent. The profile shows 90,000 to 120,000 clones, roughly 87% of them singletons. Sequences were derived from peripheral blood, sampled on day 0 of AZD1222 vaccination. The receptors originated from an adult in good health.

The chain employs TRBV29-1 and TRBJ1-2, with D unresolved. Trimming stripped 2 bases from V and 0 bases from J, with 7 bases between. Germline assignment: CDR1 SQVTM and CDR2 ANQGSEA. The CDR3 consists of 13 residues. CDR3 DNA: TGCAGCGTTGAATCAAGGACTAACTATGGCTACACCTTC. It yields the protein CSVESRTNYGYTF.

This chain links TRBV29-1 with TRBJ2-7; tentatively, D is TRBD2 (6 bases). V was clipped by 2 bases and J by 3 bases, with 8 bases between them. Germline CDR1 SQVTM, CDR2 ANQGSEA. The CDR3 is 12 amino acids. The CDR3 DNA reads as TGCAGCGTTGAAATAGCGGACTACGAGCAGTACTTC. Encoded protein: CSVEIADYEQYF.

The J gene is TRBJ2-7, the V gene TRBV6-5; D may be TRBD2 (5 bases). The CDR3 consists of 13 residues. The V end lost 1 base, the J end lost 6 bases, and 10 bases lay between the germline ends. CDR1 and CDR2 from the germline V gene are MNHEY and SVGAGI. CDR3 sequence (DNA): TGTGCCAGCAGTTACTTGGGGAGAGGCGAGCAGTACTTC. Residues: CASSYLGRGEQYF.

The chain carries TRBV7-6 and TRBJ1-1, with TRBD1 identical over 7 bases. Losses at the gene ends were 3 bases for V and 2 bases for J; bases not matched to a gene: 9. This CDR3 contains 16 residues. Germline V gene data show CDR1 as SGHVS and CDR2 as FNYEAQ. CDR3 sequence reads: CASSLTKTGANTEAFF. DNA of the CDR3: TGTGCCAGCAGCTTGACAAAAACAGGGGCTAACACTGAAGCTTTCTTT.

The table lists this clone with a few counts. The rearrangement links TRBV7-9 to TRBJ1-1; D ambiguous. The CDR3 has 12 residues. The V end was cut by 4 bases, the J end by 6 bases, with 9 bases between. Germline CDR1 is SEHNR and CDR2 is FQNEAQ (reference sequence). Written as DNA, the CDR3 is TGTGCCAGCAGCTCAGACACCCCTGAAGCTTTCTTT. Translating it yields CASSSDTPEAFF.

The CDR3 here is CASSEENYEQYF. In nucleotides, the CDR3 is TGTGCCAGCAGTGAAGAGAACTACGAGCAGTACTTC. The V and J genes are TRBV25-1 and TRBJ2-7, with D hard to call. From germline, CDR1 is MGHDK and CDR2 SYGVNS. The length of the CDR3 is 12 residues. Between the trimmed V and J ends, which lost 2 bases and 3 bases, there was a span of 5 bases.

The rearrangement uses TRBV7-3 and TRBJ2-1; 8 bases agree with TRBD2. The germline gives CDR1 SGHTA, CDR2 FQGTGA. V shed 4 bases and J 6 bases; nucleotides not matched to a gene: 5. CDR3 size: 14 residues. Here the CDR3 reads CASSSGGLGNEQFF. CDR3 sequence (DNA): TGTGCCAGCAGCTCGGGGGGGCTGGGCAATGAGCAGTTCTTC.

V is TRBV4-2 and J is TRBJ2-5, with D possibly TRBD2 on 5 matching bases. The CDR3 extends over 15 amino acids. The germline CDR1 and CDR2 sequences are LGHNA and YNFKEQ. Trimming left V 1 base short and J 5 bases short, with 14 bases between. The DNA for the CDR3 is TGTGCCAGCAGCCAAGTGACTAACCGTGGGGAGACCCAGTACTTC. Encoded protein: CASSQVTNRGETQYF.

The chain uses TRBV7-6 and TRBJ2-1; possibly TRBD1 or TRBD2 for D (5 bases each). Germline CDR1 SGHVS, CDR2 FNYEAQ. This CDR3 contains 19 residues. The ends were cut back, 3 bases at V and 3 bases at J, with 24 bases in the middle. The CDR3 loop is CASSLVGPGITTVYNEQFF. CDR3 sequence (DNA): TGTGCCAGCAGCTTGGTGGGACCGGGCATCACCACGGTCTACAATGAGCAGTTCTTC.

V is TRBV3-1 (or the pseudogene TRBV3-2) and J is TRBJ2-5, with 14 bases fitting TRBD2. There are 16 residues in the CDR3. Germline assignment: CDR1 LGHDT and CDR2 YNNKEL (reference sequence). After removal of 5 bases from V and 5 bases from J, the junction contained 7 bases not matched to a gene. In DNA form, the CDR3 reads TGTGCCAGCAGCTCGCGACTAGCGGGGGGGCCGGAGACCCAGTACTTC. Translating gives CASSSRLAGGPETQYF.

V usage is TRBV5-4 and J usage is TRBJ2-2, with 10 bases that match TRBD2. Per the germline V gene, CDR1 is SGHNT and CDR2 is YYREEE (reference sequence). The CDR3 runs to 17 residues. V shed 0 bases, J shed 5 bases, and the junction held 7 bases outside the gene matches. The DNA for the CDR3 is TGTGCCAGCAGCTTGGGGCTAGCGGGAGTTGGAACCGGGGAGCTGTTTTTT. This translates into CASSLGLAGVGTGELFF.

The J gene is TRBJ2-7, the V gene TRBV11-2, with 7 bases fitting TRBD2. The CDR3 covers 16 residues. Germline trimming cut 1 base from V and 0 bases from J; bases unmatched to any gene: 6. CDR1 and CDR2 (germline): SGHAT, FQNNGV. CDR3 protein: CASSLGGTTSSYEQYF. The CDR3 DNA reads TGTGCCAGCAGCTTAGGAGGGACTACCAGCTCCTACGAGCAGTACTTC.

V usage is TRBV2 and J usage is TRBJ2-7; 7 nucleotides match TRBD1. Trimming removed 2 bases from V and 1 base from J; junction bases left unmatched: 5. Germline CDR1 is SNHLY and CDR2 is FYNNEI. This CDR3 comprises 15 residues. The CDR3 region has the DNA TGTGCCAGCAGTGAATCGGGACAGAAATCCTACGAGCAGTACTTC. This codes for CASSESGQKSYEQYF. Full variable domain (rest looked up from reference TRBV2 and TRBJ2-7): EPEVTQTPSHQVTQMGQEVILRCVPISNHLYFYWYRQILGQKVEFLVSFYNNEISEKSEIFDDQFSVERPDGSNFTLKIRSTKLEDSAMYFCASSESGQKSYEQYFGPGTRLTVT.

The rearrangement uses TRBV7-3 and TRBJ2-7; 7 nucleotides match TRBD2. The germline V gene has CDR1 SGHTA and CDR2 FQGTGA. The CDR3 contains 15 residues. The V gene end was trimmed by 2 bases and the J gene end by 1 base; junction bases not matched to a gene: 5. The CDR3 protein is CASSLRGGESYEQYF. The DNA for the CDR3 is TGTGCCAGCAGCTTACGTGGGGGGGAGTCCTACGAGCAGTACTTC.

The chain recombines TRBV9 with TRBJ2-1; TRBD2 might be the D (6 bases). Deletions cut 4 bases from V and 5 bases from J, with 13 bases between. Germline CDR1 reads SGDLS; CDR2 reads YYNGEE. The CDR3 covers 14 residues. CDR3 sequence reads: CASSPGLVDNEQFF. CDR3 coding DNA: TGTGCCAGCAGCCCGGGACTTGTGGACAATGAGCAGTTCTTC.

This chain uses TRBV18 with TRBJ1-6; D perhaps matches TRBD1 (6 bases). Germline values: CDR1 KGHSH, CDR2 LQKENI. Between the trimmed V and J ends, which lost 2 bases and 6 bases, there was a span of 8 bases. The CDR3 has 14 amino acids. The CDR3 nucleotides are TGTGCCAGCTCACCAGGGGGCCGTAATTCACCCCTCCACTTT. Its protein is CASSPGGRNSPLHF.

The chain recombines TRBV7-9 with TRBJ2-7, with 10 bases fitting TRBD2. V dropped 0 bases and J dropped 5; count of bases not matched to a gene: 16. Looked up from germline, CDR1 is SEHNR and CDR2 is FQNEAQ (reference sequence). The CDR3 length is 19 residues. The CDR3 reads CASSLAGGLAGVTANEQYF. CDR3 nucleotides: TGTGCCAGCAGCTTAGCCGGGGGGCTAGCGGGGGTGACCGCCAACGAGCAGTACTTC.

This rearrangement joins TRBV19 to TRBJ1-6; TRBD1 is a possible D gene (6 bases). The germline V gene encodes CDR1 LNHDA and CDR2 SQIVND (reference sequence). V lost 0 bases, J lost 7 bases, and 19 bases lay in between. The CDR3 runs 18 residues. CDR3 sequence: CASSIDRSGTRRNSPLHF. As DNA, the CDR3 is TGTGCCAGTAGTATAGATAGGTCTGGGACACGGAGAAATTCACCCCTCCACTTT.

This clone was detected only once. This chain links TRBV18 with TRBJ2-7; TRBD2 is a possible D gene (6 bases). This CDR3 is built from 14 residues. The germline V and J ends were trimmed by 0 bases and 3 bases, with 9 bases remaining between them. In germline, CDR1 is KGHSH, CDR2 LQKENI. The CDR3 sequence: CASSPPGLIYEQYF. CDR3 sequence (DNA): TGTGCCAGCTCACCACCGGGACTTATCTACGAGCAGTACTTC. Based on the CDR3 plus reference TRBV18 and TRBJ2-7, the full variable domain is NAGVMQNPRHLVRRRGQEARLRCSPMKGHSHVYWYRQLPEEGLKFMVYLQKENIIDESGMPKERFSAEFPKEGPSILRIQQVVRGDSAAYFCASSPPGLIYEQYFGPGTRLTVT.

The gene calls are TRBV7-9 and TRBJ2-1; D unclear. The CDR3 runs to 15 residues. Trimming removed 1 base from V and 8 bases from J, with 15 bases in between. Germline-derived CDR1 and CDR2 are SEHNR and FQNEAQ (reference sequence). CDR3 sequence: CASSLDPDGHYEQFF. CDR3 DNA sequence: TGTGCCAGCAGCTTAGACCCCGACGGCCATTATGAGCAGTTCTTC.

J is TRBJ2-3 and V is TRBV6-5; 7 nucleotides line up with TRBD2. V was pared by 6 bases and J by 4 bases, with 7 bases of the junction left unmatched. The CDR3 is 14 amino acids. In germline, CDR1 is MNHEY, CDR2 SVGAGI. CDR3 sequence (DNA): TGTGCCAGCAGGCTTGGGGGGGGTTCAGATACGCAGTATTTT. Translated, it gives CASRLGGGSDTQYF.

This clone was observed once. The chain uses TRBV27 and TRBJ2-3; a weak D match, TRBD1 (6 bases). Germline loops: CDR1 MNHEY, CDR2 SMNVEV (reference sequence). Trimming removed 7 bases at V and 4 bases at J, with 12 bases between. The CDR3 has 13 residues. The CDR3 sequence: CASMEQGADTQYF. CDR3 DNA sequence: TGTGCCAGCATGGAACAGGGAGCAGATACGCAGTATTTT.

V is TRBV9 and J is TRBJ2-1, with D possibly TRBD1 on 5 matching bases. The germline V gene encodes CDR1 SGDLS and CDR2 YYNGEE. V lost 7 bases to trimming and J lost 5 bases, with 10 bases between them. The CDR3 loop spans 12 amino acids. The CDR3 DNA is TGTGCCAGCCAGACGGACAACAATGAGCAGTTCTTC. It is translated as CASQTDNNEQFF.

The CDR3 DNA reads TGCGCCAGCAGCCAAGAAGCGGTGGATCCCACTTACGAGCAGTACTTC. Its translation: CASSQEAVDPTYEQYF. The J gene is TRBJ2-7, the V gene TRBV4-3; the D gene is possibly TRBD2 (5 bases). This CDR3 has 16 residues. With 0 bases removed from V and 4 bases from J, the gap between germline ends came to 16 bases. Germline V lookup: CDR1 LGHNA, CDR2 YSLEER.

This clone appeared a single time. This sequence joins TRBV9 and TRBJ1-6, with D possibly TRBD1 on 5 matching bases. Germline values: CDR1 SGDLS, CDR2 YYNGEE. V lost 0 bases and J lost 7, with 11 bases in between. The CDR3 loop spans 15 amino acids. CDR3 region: CASSVEWQGNSPLHF. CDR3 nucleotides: TGTGCCAGCAGCGTAGAGTGGCAGGGAAATTCACCCCTCCACTTT.

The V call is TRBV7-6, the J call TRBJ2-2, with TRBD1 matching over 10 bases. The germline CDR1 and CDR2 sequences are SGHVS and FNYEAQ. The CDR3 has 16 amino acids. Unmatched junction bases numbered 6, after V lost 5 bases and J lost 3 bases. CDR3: CASSKTGTGDTGELFF. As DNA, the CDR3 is TGTGCCAGCAGCAAAACCGGGACAGGGGACACCGGGGAGCTGTTTTTT.

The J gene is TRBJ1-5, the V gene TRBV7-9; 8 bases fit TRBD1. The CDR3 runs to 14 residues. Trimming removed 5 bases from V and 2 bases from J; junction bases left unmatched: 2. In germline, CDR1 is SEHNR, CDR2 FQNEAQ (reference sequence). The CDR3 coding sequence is TGTGCCAGCAGCCAGACAGGGGGCAATCAGCCCCAGCATTTT. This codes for CASSQTGGNQPQHF.

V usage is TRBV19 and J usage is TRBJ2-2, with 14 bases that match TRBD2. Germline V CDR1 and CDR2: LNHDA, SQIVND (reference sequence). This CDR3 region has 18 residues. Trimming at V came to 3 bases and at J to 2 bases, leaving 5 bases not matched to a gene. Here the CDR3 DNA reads TGTGCCAGTAGTATGGGACTAGCGGGGGTAACCAACACCGGGGAGCTGTTTTTT. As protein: CASSMGLAGVTNTGELFF.